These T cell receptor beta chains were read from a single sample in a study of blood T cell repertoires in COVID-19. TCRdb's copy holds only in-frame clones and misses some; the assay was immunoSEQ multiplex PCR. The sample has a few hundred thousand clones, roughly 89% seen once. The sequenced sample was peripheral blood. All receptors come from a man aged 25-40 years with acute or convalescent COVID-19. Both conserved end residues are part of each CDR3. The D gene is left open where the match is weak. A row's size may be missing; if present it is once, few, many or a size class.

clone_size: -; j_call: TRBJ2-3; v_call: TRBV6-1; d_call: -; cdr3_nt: TGTGCCAGCAGTGACTGGTATAGGCGGGGGCCGCTCCAACCTGCAGATACGCAGTATTTT; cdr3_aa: CASSDWYRRGPLQPADTQYF
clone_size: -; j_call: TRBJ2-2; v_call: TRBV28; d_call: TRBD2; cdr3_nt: TGTGCCAGCAGGCCTGAGCGGGAGAGCCCCGGGGAGCTGTTTTTT; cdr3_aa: CASRPERESPGELFF
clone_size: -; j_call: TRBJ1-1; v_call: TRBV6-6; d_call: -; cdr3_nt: TGTGCCAGCAGTTACTCGAGGGCGCAAGAAGCTTTCTTT; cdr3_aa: CASSYSRAQEAFF
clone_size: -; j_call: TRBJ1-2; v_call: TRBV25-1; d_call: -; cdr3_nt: TGTGCCAGCAGTGAACAGTTATATGGCTACACCTTC; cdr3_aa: CASSEQLYGYTF
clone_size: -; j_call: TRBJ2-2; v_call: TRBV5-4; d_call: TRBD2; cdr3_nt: TGTGCCAGCAGCTTGGAGTTCTTCCCAGGGACTAGCGGGAACACCGGGGAGCTGTTTTTT; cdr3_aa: CASSLEFFPGTSGNTGELFF
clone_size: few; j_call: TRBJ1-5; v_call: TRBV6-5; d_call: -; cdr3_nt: TGTGCCAGCTCATCCACCGGGATTAACAATCAGCCCCAGCATTTT; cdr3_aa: CASSSTGINNQPQHF
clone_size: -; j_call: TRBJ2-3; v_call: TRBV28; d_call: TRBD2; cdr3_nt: TGTGCCAGCAAAGGACTAGCGGGAGCAGGGACAGATACGCAGTATTTT; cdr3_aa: CASKGLAGAGTDTQYF
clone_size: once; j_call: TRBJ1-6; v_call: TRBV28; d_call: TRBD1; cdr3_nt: TGTGCCAGCAGACTGGGACAGGGGGTTTATAATTCACCCCTCCACTTT; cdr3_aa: CASRLGQGVYNSPLHF
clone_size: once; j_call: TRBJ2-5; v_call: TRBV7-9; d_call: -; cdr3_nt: TGTGCCAGCAGTCTTGTCAGGGGCCAAGAGACCCAGTACTTC; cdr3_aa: CASSLVRGQETQYF
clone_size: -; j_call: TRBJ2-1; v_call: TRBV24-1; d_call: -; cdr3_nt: TGTGCCACCAGTCTAGGGGACAATGAGCAGTTCTTC; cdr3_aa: CATSLGDNEQFF
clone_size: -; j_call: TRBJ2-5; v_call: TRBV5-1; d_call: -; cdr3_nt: TGCGCCAGCAGCTCCGGTGAGACCCAGTACTTC; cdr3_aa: CASSSGETQYF
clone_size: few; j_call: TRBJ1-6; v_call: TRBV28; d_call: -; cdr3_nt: TGTGCCAGCAGTCTCCCGTTCGTTTCACCCCTCCACTTT; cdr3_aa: CASSLPFVSPLHF
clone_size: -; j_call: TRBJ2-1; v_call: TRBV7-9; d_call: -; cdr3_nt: TGTGCCAGCAGCTTATTCGCGAGCGACAATGAGCAGTTCTTC; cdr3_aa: CASSLFASDNEQFF
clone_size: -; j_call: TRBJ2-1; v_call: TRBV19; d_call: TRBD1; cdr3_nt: TGTGCCAGTAGTACCCACGGACAGGGGAACTACAATGAGCAGTTCTTC; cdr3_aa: CASSTHGQGNYNEQFF
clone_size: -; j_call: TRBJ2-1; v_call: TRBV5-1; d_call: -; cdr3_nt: TGCGCCAGCAGCCAGCTTACTGGGGGCCATGAGCAGTTCTTC; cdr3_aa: CASSQLTGGHEQFF
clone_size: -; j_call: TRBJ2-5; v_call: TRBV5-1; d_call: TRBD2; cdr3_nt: TGCGCCAGCAGCTTGGGGAGCGGGAGCTGGGAGACCCAGTACTTC; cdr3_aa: CASSLGSGSWETQYF